This record concerns one TCR beta chain sequence. The antigen this receptor binds is unknown. Base quality data are lacking; no much larger clone is found one base away. The sample is drawn from a study of blood T cell repertoires in COVID-19 (dated by TCRdb to about 2020). The study in broad terms: The collaborator samples originated in the United States, Italy and Spain and spanned the acute and convalescent phases of COVID-19. Subjects who had been exposed to COVID-19, were actively infected with it, or had recovered from it provided the deeply sampled blood TCRbeta repertoires that made up the dataset. Where HLA class I and class II types were available, the types were taken from metadata supplied by the sample provider, not from assay-based typing. Nearly every sample came with metadata listing a de-identified subject ID, COVID-19 status, age in years and sex. The repertoires were released in a freely available public database meant as a resource for research on the immune response to SARS-CoV-2. The prospective study material was composed of cDNA or gDNA derived from T cells, B-cell-depleted T cells, or PBMCs. Samples came from the ongoing ImmuneRACE study (first 160 participants) plus 1,254 subjects from 6 global collaborators. The paper's findings and limits, for the study overall: The quantity of clinical and demographic metadata differed by source and by participant and was supplied without curation.

Measured from the cysteine to the phenylalanine, the CDR3 is 12 residues long. Of all the DNA, just the CDR3 is kept, 36 bases in frame from base 1. V is reduced by 5 bases and J by 8 bases, leaving a spacing of 12 bases between them. At one collaborating source in Seattle, patients were enrolled during active infection and were followed longitudinally through the course of disease. The collaborating institutions used their own protocols to collect whole blood in K2EDTA tubes. For TCRbeta analysis, collaborators shipped samples in one of three forms: frozen whole blood, isolated PBMCs, or DNA extracted from either of those sample types. TCRbeta CDR3 regions were amplified from genomic DNA using the immunoSEQ Assay, a bias-controlled multiplex PCR. In the paper's pipeline: Nucleated cell counts per sample were estimated from amplification of reference gene primers within the assay. Sequence reads were collapsed and filtered to measure the absolute abundance of every unique TCRbeta CDR3 rearrangement. For each sample, productive Simpson clonality was calculated as the square root of Simpson's diversity index across productive rearrangements. Here the immuneACCESS table is served through TCRdb, limited to in-frame sequences with V and J called. Missing clones are a known gap in these copies; in checked studies unresolved V genes cover under half, and the rest lacks a known reason. V, J and clone size derive from that table, while D and trimming were established from the DNA sequence. The sample table lists 290,000 or so clones, roughly nine tenths of them with a count of one. Of the sample, around 2.2% is held by the ten largest clones.

The TCR comes from a woman aged 25 to 39 with COVID-19, enrolled during active disease. The sample taken for sequencing was peripheral blood. This receptor chain uses TRBV12-3 or TRBV12-4 and TRBJ1-2, with the D gene not clear enough to name. CDR3 loop: CASSPGVGGYTF. Read as DNA, the sequence is TGTGCCAGCAGTCCCGGGGTGGGGGGCTACACCTTC.